This is a list of T cell receptor beta chains from one sample in a study of blood T cell repertoires in COVID-19. This table comes from immunoSEQ multiplex PCR, and its TCRdb copy is limited to in-frame clones, with some not included. Found here are more than 150,000 clones, over 75% of them singletons; the top ten hold about 28%. The material sequenced was peripheral blood. These receptors came from a woman in her 70s with acute or convalescent COVID-19. The CDR3 runs from the conserved cysteine through the conserved F or W. A D gene is named only where the DNA matches it firmly. Size values are once, few and many counts, or a class for expanded clones, and some rows have none.

j_gene | v_gene | d_gene | abundance | CDR3nt | CDR3aa
TRBJ2-1 | TRBV27 | . | few | TGTGCCAGCAGTTCCTCTGGCCCCCCCCAAAATGAGCAGTTCTTC | CASSSSGPPQNEQFF
TRBJ2-5 | TRBV5-4 | TRBD2 | . | TGTGCCAGCAGCCGGACTAGCGGGAGGGCCGCGAGAGAGACCCAGTACTTC | CASSRTSGRAARETQYF
TRBJ2-1 | TRBV9 | TRBD1 | . | TGTGCCAGCAGCGCGAGAACAGGGGGAATCGAGAATGAGCAGTTCTTC | CASSARTGGIENEQFF
TRBJ2-7 | TRBV5-5 | . | few | TGTGCCAGCAGGCGTCGGGACGAGCAGTACTTC | CASRRRDEQYF
TRBJ2-1 | TRBV6-5 | . | . | TGTGCCAGCAGTTCTAGGGGTTACGAATACAATGAGCAGTTCTTC | CASSSRGYEYNEQFF
TRBJ2-5 | TRBV18 | . | once | TGTGCCACCCAGGATGGGGCCGCTAGGCGGGAGACCCAGTACTTC | CATQDGAARRETQYF
TRBJ2-5 | TRBV11-2 | . | . | TGTGCCAGTAGCTTTCTAGGCATTCAGACCCAGTACTTC | CASSFLGIQTQYF
TRBJ1-2 | TRBV19 | TRBD1 | . | TGTGCCAGTAGTACTGGACAGGGGGTAGGATTTGGCTACACCTTC | CASSTGQGVGFGYTF
TRBJ1-2 | TRBV6-5 | TRBD1 | once | TGTGCCAGCAGGGGACAGGGGGCTCTCTTTGGGGGCTACACCTTC | CASRGQGALFGGYTF
TRBJ2-1 | TRBV9 | TRBD2 | . | TGTGCCAGCAGCTCTAGCGGGACCTACTCCTACAATGAGCAGTTCTTC | CASSSSGTYSYNEQFF
TRBJ2-7 | TRBV19 | . | . | TGTGCCACCAAAGACCACTCGACTAGAGTGGGGGAGCAGTACTTC | CATKDHSTRVGEQYF